The sequence of this T cell receptor (beta chain) was determined in a study of long-term antiretroviral therapy in people with HIV. The assay used was immunoSEQ (version v3.0), run at survey level. TCRdb keeps only in-frame clones here, not all; method: immunoSEQ multiplex PCR. The table records about 27,000 clones, around four fifths of them present only once. V lost 6 bases and J lost 0, with 11 bases in between. The CDR3 contains 15 residues. Germline assignment: CDR1 MNHEY and CDR2 SVGAGI. The sequence derives from a man younger than 30 with HIV. This chain joins TRBV6-5 and TRBJ2-2; TRBD1 might be the D (6 bases). The sample in question was unsorted PBMCs, obtained 0.8 years before starting antiretroviral therapy. DNA of the CDR3: TGTGCCAGCAGAATCACAGGGACGAACACCGGGGAGCTGTTTTTT. This codes for CASRITGTNTGELFF.